A single sample gave rise to the 16 T cell receptor beta chains below, sequenced in a study of blood T cell repertoires in COVID-19. TCRdb's table, derived via immunoSEQ multiplex PCR, lists solely in-frame clones and lacks some. Of around 260,000 clones in the sample, 80% to 90% were seen once. The specimen was PBMCs or T cells enriched from blood (not recorded which). These receptors were collected from a woman aged 30 to 39 who had recovered from COVID-19.

This clone was seen many times. This sequence joins TRBV6-4 and TRBJ2-1; 9 bases line up with TRBD2. The CDR3 runs to 15 residues. CDR1 and CDR2 from the germline V gene are MRHNA and SNTAGT. J lost 1 base, V lost 4 bases, and 2 bases had no gene match. Here the CDR3 reads CASSALAGSYNEQFF. The DNA for the CDR3 is TGTGCCAGCAGTGCCCTAGCGGGATCCTACAATGAGCAGTTCTTC.

The CDR3 sequence: CATTETGDGGELFF. Written as DNA, the CDR3 is TGTGCCACCACCGAGACAGGGGATGGCGGGGAGCTGTTTTTT. The chain carries TRBV24-1 and TRBJ2-2; TRBD1 aligns across 8 bases. Looked up from germline, CDR1 is KGHDR and CDR2 is SFDVKD. Trimming cost V 8 bases and J 7 bases; bases outside gene matches: 8. CDR3 size: 14 residues.

This rearrangement joins TRBV9 to TRBJ1-6, with 7 bases lining up with TRBD1. V lost 2 bases to trimming and J lost 7 bases; unmatched junction nucleotides: 9. This CDR3 has 16 residues. Germline V gives CDR1 SGDLS, CDR2 YYNGEE. The CDR3 bases are TGTGCCAGCAGCGTCACCCCCGGGACAGACAATTCACCCCTCCACTTT. It encodes CASSVTPGTDNSPLHF.

This chain joins TRBV6-5 and TRBJ1-1; D is undetermined. The CDR3 is 11 residues long. The germline gives CDR1 MNHEY, CDR2 SVGAGI. V shed 5 bases and J shed 8 bases, with 9 bases lying between them. CDR3 sequence (DNA): TGTGCCAGCAGTCTGGTGGCCGAAGCTTTCTTT. It codes for CASSLVAEAFF.

The rearrangement joins TRBV28 to TRBJ1-5, with a tentative D call TRBD1 (6 bases). With 6 bases removed from V and 4 bases from J, the gap between germline ends came to 16 bases. Germline V gene sequence: CDR1 MDHEN, CDR2 SYDVKM. This CDR3 spans 15 amino acids. DNA of the CDR3: TGTGCCAGCAGCTCCTTGGACAGCAGTAATCAGCCCCAGCATTTT. It encodes CASSSLDSSNQPQHF.

Written as DNA, the CDR3 is TGTGCCAGCAGCCCACAGGGGGGAGATACTAGCGAGCAGTACTTC. This translates into CASSPQGGDTSEQYF. This chain uses TRBV7-3 with TRBJ2-7; 8 bases line up with TRBD1. The CDR3 covers 15 residues. V lost 5 bases to trimming and J lost 6 bases; unmatched junction nucleotides: 12. The V gene's germline CDR1 is SGHTA and CDR2 FQGTGA.

The rearrangement links TRBV18 to TRBJ1-2; 12 bases align to TRBD1. There are 15 residues in the CDR3. V lost 3 bases to trimming and J lost 6 bases; unmatched junction nucleotides: 5. The germline V gene has CDR1 KGHSH and CDR2 LQKENI. DNA for the CDR3: TGTGCCAGCTCACCGGGACAGGGGGCGCAAGATGGCTACACCTTC. As protein: CASSPGQGAQDGYTF.

J is TRBJ1-2 and V is TRBV27; a possible D gene is TRBD1 (5 bases). The germline gives CDR1 MNHEY, CDR2 SMNVEV (reference sequence). This CDR3 is built from 14 residues. V was trimmed by 3 bases and J by 5 bases, leaving 13 bases between them. This CDR3 reads CASSLKGAGYGYTF. DNA of the CDR3: TGTGCCAGCAGTTTGAAAGGGGCCGGGTATGGCTACACCTTC.

The chain is built from TRBV7-6 and TRBJ2-5; 8 bases fit TRBD1. This CDR3 spans 16 amino acids. The trim removed 0 bases at V and 5 bases at J, leaving 8 bases unmatched. CDR1 is SGHVS and CDR2 is FNYEAQ in the germline V gene. The CDR3 sequence is CASSLAGQGGWETQYF. The CDR3, as DNA: TGTGCCAGCAGCTTAGCAGGACAGGGCGGGTGGGAGACCCAGTACTTC.

V is TRBV9 and J is TRBJ2-2; TRBD2 might be the D (5 bases). The CDR3 consists of 17 residues. Germline V gives CDR1 SGDLS, CDR2 YYNGEE. Trimming took off 0 bases at V and 5 bases at J, with 17 bases between the two ends. The CDR3 coding sequence is TGTGCCAGCAGCGTAGCTAACGGGGTACGCTTGACCGGGGAGCTGTTTTTT. Its translation is CASSVANGVRLTGELFF.

V usage is TRBV2 and J usage is TRBJ2-2, with D perhaps matching TRBD1 (5 bases). V was trimmed by 6 bases and J by 4 bases, leaving 15 bases between them. Germline V gene data show CDR1 as SNHLY and CDR2 as FYNNEI. The length of the CDR3 is 15 residues. CDR3 loop: CASSNLDRATGELFF. CDR3 in DNA: TGTGCCAGCAGCAACCTTGACAGAGCCACCGGGGAGCTGTTTTTT.

The chain carries TRBV7-7 and TRBJ2-2; D perhaps matches TRBD1 (5 bases). Germline V CDR1 and CDR2: SSHAT, FNYEAQ (reference sequence). Trimming shortened V by 1 base and J by 3 bases, and 6 bases separated the two germline ends. The CDR3 totals 14 residues. DNA for the CDR3: TGTGCCAGCAGCTTAGTCAGGGACACCGGGGAGCTGTTTTTT. This encodes CASSLVRDTGELFF.

J is TRBJ2-7 and V is TRBV5-1; 11 nucleotides agree with TRBD1. Germline CDR1 SGHRS, CDR2 YFSETQ. This CDR3 has 15 amino acids. The J segment lost 4 bases and the V segment lost 4 bases, leaving 7 bases of the junction unmatched. The CDR3 DNA follows: TGCGCCAGCAGCCCCCGGACAGGGGGCGGGTACGAGCAGTACTTC. This codes for CASSPRTGGGYEQYF.

The chain combines TRBV4-1 with TRBJ2-1, with D possibly being TRBD1 (6 bases). V was shortened by 4 bases and J by 3 bases, with 13 bases between the two germline ends. The CDR3 totals 15 residues. CDR1 MGHRA and CDR2 YSYEKL come from the germline V gene. The chain's CDR3 is CASSPWVGGYNEQFF. Here the CDR3 DNA reads TGCGCCAGCAGCCCCTGGGTAGGGGGCTACAATGAGCAGTTCTTC.

The chain uses TRBV7-7 and TRBJ2-3; D may be TRBD2 (6 bases). Germline V lookup: CDR1 SSHAT, CDR2 FNYEAQ (reference sequence). The germline V and J ends were trimmed by 2 bases and 6 bases, with 12 bases remaining between them. The CDR3 extends over 14 amino acids. CDR3 loop: CASSLTLSGDTQYF. CDR3 nucleotide sequence: TGTGCCAGCAGCTTAACTCTCAGCGGGGATACGCAGTATTTT.

The chain employs TRBV19 and TRBJ2-7; D possibly corresponds to TRBD2 (5 bases). The V and J ends lost 5 bases and 0 bases respectively, with 11 bases between them. CDR3 length: 14 residues. Germline V CDR1 and CDR2: LNHDA, SQIVND (reference sequence). The CDR3 region has the DNA TGTGCCAGTAGTGTCATAGGGAGCTCCTACGAGCAGTACTTC. This gives the protein CASSVIGSSYEQYF.